The rows below give T cell receptor beta chains drawn from one sample of a study of T-cell memory formation after mild COVID-19. Each CDR3 protein is one row after TCRdb ran MiXCR on the 5' RACE reads. The sample lists 150,000 to 200,000 distinct CDR3 sequences, 25% to 40% occurring once. Sequenced: PBMCs or a T cell subset sorted from them (not recorded which). The receptors come from an adult woman who had mild COVID-19 (a few samples of this study predate the infection). Cell type and time point are not known. Both conserved end residues are part of each CDR3. D genes are given only for firm matches. Clone sizes are given selectively: once, few, many, or a class where the clone is expanded.

-	TRBV20-1	TRBJ2-5	-	TGCAGTGCTTACGGACAGCCCCAAGAGACCCAGTACTTC	CSAYGQPQETQYF
TRBD2	TRBV6-6	TRBJ2-3	-	TGTGCCAGCAGTTTAGGACTAGCGGGGTCTTCTAGCACAGATACGCAGTATTTT	CASSLGLAGSSSTDTQYF
-	TRBV20-1	TRBJ2-1	few	TGCAGTGCTAGCCCCCGTCAGGGCTACAATGAGCAGTTCTTC	CSASPRQGYNEQFF
TRBD1	TRBV4-1	TRBJ2-2	-	TGCGCCAGCAGCCAATGGTTCCGGGACAGTGGAGCCGGGGAGCTGTTTTTT	CASSQWFRDSGAGELFF
-	TRBV2	TRBJ2-5	-	TGTGCCAGCGGGGCGGGGTACGGAGAGACCCAGTACTTC	CASGAGYGETQYF
-	TRBV7-2	TRBJ2-7	few	TGTGCCAGCAGCTTAGCGGACTACGCCTACGAGCAGTACTTC	CASSLADYAYEQYF
TRBD1	TRBV7-3	TRBJ1-1	few	TGTGCCAGCAGCGACAGGGGTAATACTGAAGCTTTCTTT	CASSDRGNTEAFF
-	TRBV5-6	TRBJ1-1	-	TGTGCCAGCAGCGGCCGTTTGGTGAACACTGAAGCTTTCTTT	CASSGRLVNTEAFF
TRBD2	TRBV29-1	TRBJ2-3	few	TGCAGCGTTCACCTAGCGGGGTTCACAGATACGCAGTATTTT	CSVHLAGFTDTQYF
TRBD2	TRBV6-1	TRBJ2-3	-	TGTGCCAGCAGTGCGTGGGGGACTAGCGGCGCAGATACGCAGTATTTT	CASSAWGTSGADTQYF
-	TRBV6-2/TRBV6-3	TRBJ2-7	-	TGTGCCACCAGGACGAGACCGACACAATACGAGCAGTACTTC	CATRTRPTQYEQYF
-	TRBV12-3/TRBV12-4	TRBJ2-7	many	TGTGCCAGCAACCGGTTTGGCTCCTACGAGCAGTACTTC	CASNRFGSYEQYF
TRBD1	TRBV19	TRBJ2-3	-	TGTGCCAGTGCGGACAGGTCGGATACGCAGTATTTT	CASADRSDTQYF
TRBD2	TRBV7-2	TRBJ2-3	few	TGTGCCAGCAGCGCGACTAGCGGGAGGGGTTCAGATACGCAGTATTTT	CASSATSGRGSDTQYF